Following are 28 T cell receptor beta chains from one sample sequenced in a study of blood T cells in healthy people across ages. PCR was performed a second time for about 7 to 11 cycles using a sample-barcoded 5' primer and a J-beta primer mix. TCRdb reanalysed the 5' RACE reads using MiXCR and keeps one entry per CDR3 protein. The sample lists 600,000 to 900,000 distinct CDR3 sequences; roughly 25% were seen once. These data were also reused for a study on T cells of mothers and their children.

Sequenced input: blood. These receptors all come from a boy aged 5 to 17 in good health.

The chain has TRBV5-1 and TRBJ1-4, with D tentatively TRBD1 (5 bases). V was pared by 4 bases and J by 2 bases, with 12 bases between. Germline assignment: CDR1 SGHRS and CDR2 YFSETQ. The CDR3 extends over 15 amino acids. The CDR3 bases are TGCGCCAGCAGCCGGGACGGAAGTACTAATGAAAAACTGTTTTTT. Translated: CASSRDGSTNEKLFF.

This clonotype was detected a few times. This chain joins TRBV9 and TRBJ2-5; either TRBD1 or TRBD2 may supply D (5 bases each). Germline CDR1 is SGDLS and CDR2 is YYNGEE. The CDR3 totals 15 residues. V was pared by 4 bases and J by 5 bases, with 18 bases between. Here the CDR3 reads CASSTAGTDLETQYF. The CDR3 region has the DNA TGTGCCAGCAGCACCGCCGGGACGGACTTGGAGACCCAGTACTTC.

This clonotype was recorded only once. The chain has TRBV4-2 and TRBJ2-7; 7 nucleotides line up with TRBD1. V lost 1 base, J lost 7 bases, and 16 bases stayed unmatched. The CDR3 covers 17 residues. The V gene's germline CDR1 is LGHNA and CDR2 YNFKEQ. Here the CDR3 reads CASSQGTMTGTVEEQYF. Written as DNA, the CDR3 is TGTGCCAGCAGCCAAGGGACGATGACAGGGACGGTGGAGGAGCAGTACTTC.

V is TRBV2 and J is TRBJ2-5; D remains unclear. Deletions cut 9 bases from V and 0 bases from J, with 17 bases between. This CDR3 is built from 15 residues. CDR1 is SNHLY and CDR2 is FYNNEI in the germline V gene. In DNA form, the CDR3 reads TGTGCCAGTCTCCGTAGAATAATAGACCAAGAGACCCAGTACTTC. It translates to CASLRRIIDQETQYF.

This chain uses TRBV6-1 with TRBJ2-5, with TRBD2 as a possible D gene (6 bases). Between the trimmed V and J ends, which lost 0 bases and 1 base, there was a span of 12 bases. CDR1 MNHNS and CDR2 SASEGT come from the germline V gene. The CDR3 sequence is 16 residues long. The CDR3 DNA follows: TGTGCCAGCAGTGAAGCCGGCGGGACCTTCCAAGAGACCCAGTACTTC. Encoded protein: CASSEAGGTFQETQYF.

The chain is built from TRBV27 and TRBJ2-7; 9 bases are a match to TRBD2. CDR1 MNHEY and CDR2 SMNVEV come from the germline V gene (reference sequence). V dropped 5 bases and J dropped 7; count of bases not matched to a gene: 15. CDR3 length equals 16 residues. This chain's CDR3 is CASSQVLPSGVEEQYF. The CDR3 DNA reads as TGTGCCAGCAGTCAAGTCCTCCCTAGCGGGGTAGAAGAGCAGTACTTC.

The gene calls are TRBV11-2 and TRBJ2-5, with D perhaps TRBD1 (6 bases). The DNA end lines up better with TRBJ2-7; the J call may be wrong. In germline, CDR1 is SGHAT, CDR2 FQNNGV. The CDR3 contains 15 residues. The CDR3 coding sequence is TGTGCCAGCAGCTTAGAACCGGGACATAACTACGAGCAGTACTTC. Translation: CASSLEPGHNYEQYF.

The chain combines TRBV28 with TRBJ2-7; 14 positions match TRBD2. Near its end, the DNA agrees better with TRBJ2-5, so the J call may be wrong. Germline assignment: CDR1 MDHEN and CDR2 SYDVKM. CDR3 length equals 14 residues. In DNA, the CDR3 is TGTGCCAGCACAGGAGGGACTAGCGGGGGGACCCAGTACTTC. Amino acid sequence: CASTGGTSGGTQYF.

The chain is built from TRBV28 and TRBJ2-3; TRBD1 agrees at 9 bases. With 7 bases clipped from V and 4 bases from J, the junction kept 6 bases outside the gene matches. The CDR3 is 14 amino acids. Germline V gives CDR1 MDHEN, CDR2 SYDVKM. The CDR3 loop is CASTMGQGADTQYF. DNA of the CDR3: TGTGCCAGCACCATGGGACAGGGTGCAGATACGCAGTATTTT. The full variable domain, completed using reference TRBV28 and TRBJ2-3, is DVKVTQSSRYLVKRTGEKVFLECVQDMDHENMFWYRQDPGLGLRLIYFSYDVKMKEKGDIPEGYSVSREKKERFSLILESASTNQTSMYLCASTMGQGADTQYFGPGTRLTVL.

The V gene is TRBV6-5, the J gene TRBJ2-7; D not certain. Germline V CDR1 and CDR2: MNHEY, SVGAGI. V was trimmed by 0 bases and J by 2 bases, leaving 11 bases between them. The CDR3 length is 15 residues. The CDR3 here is CASSYSSARAYEQYF. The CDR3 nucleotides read TGTGCCAGCAGTTACTCGAGTGCCAGAGCCTACGAGCAGTACTTC.

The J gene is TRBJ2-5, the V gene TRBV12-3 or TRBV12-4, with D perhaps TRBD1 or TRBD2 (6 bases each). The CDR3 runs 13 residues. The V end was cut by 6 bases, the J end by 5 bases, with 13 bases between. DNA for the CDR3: TGTGCCAGCAGGGGGGGCGGCCCGGAGACCCAGTACTTC. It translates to CASRGGGPETQYF.

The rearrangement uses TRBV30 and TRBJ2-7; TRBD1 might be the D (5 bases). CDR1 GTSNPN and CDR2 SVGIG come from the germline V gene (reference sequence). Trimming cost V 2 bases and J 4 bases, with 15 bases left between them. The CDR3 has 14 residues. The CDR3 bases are TGTGCCTGGAGTAGGGCAGGGTACTATTACGAGCAGTACTTC. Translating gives CAWSRAGYYYEQYF.

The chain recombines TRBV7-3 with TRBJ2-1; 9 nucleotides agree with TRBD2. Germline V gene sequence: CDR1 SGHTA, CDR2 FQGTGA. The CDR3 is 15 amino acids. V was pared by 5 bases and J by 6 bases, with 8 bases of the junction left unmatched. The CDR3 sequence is CASSAGLALLNEQFF. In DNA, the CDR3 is TGTGCCAGCAGCGCGGGACTAGCACTTCTCAATGAGCAGTTCTTC.

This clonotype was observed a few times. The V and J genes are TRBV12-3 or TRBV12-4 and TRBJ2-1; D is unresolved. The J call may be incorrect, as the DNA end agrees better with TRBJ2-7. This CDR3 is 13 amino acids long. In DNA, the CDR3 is TGTGCCAGCAGTTTCAACATCTTATACGAGCAGTACTTC. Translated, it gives CASSFNILYEQYF.

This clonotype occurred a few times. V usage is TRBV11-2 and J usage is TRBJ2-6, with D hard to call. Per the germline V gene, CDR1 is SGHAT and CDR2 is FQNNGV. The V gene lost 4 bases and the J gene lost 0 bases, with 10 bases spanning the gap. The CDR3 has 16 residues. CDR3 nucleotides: TGTGCCAGCAGCTCAGGACGGGCCTCTGGGGCCAACGTCCTGACTTTC. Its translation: CASSSGRASGANVLTF.

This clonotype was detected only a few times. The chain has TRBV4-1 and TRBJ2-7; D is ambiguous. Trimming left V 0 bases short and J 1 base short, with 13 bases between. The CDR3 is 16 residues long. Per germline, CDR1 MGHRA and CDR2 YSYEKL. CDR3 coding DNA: TGCGCCAGCAGCCAAGAGCTCTCCACGGGTTCCTACGAGCAGTACTTC. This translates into CASSQELSTGSYEQYF.

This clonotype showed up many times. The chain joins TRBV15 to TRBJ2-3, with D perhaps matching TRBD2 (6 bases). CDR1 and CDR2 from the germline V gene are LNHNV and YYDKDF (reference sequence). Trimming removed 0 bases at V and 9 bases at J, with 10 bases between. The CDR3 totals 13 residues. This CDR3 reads CATSRDTGETQYF. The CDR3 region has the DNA TGTGCCACCAGCAGAGATACGGGAGAGACGCAGTATTTT. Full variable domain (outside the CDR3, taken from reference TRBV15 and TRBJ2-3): DAMVIQNPRYQVTQFGKPVTLSCSQTLNHNVMYWYQQKSSQAPKLLFHYYDKDFNNEADTPDNFQSRRPNTSFCFLDIRSPGLGDTAMYLCATSRDTGETQYFGPGTRLTVL.

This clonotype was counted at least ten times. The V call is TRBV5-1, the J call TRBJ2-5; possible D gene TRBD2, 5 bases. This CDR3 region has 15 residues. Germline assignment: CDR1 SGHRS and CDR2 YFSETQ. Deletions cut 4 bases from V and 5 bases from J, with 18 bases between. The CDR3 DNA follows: TGCGCCAGCAGCCGAGGAGGAGTTTTAAGGGAGACCCAGTACTTC. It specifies CASSRGGVLRETQYF. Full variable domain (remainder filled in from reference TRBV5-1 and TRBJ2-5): KAGVTQTPRYLIKTRGQQVTLSCSPISGHRSVSWYQQTPGQGLQFLFEYFSETQRNKGNFPGRFSGRQFSNSRSEMNVSTLELGDSALYLCASSRGGVLRETQYFGPGTRLLVL.

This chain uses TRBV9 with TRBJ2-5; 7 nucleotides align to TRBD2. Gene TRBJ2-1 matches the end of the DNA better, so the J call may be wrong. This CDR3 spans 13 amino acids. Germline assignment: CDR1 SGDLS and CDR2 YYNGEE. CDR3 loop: CASSAGLTGEQFF. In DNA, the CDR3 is TGTGCCAGCAGTGCGGGACTAACCGGTGAGCAGTTCTTC.

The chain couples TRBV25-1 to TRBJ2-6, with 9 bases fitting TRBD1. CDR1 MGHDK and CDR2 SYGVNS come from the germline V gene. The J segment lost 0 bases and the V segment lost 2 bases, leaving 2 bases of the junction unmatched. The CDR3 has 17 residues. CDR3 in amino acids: CASSETGGGSGANVLTF. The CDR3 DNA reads TGTGCCAGCAGTGAAACAGGGGGCGGCTCTGGGGCCAACGTCCTGACTTTC. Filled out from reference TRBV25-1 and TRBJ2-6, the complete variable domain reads EADIYQTPRYLVIGTGKKITLECSQTMGHDKMYWYQQDPGMELHLIHYSYGVNSTEKGDLSSESTVSRIRTEHFPLTLESARPSHTSQYLCASSETGGGSGANVLTFGAGSRLTVL.

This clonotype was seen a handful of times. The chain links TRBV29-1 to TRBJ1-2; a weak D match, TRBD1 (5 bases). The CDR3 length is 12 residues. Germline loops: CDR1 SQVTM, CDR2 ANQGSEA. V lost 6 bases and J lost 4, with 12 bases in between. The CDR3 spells CSVGDSRYGYTF. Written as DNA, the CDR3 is TGCAGCGTGGGAGACAGCCGCTATGGCTACACCTTC.

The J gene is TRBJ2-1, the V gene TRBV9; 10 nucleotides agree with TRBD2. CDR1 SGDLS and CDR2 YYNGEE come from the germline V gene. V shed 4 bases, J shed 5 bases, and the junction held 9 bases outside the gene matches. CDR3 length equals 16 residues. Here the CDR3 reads CASSPRTSGLNNEQFF. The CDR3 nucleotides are TGTGCCAGCAGCCCCAGGACTAGCGGCCTGAACAATGAGCAGTTCTTC.

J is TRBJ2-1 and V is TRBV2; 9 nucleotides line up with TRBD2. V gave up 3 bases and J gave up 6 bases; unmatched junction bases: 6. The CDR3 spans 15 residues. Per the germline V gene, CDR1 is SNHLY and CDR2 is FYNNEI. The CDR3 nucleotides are TGTGCCAGCAGTGATGGGGGCGGGGGGGCCAATGAGCAGTTCTTC. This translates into CASSDGGGGANEQFF.

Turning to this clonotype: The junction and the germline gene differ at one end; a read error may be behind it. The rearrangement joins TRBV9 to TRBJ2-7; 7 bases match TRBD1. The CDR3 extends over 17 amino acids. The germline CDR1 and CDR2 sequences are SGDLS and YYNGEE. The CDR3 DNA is TGTGCCTGCAGCCCCTCCCCCGGGACAGTTATTACCTACGAGCAGTACTTC. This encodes CACSPSPGTVITYEQYF.

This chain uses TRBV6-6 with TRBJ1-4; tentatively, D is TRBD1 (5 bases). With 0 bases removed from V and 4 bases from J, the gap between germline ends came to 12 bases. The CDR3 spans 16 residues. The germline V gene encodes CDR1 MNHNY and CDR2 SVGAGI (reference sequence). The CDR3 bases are TGTGCCAGCAGTTACTCGGGGACTGGGGATAATGAAAAACTGTTTTTT. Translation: CASSYSGTGDNEKLFF.

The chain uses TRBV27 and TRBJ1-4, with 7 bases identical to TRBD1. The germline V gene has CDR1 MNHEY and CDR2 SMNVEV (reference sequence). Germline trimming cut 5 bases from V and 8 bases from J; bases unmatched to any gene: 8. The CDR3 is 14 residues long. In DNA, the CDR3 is TGTGCCAGCAGTCCGACAGGGTCGGCGGAAAAACTGTTTTTT. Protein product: CASSPTGSAEKLFF.

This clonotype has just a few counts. The CDR3 loop is CASSETGAGTYEQYF. In DNA form, the CDR3 reads TGTGCCAGCAGTGAGACGGGAGCGGGGACCTACGAGCAGTACTTC. The chain carries TRBV2 and TRBJ2-7; TRBD2 matches at 7 bases. Germline values: CDR1 SNHLY, CDR2 FYNNEI. The CDR3 is 15 residues long. V lost 3 bases, J lost 2 bases, and 7 bases stayed unmatched.

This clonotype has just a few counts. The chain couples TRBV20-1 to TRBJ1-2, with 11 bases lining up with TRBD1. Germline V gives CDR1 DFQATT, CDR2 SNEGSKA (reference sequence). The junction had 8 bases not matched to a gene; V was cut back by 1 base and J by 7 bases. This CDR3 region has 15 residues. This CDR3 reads CSARASGTGGFGYTF. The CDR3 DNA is TGCAGTGCTAGAGCCTCAGGGACAGGGGGTTTTGGCTACACCTTC.